This T cell receptor beta chain was captured by sequencing in a study of blood T cell repertoires in COVID-19. For the study at large: COVID-19 samples, acute and convalescent, were from the United States, Italy and Spain. PBMCs, B-cell-depleted T cells, or T cells were the source of the cDNA or gDNA that made up the material.

Looked up from germline, CDR1 is SGHTA and CDR2 is FQGNSA. The CDR3 spans 14 residues. Trimming took 4 bases from V and 4 from J; bases not matched to a gene: 5. Original handling: Nucleated cell counts were estimated from reference gene primer amplification. Profiled with immunoSEQ multiplex PCR; TCRdb holds only in-frame clones, not every one. The DNA gave D and trimming, while V, J and clone size come from that table. The table shows under 50,000 clones, with about 92% occurring only once. This receptor was taken from a man in his sixties or seventies with active COVID-19. Source material: peripheral blood. This sequence joins TRBV7-2 and TRBJ2-5; 8 positions agree with TRBD1. DNA for the CDR3: TGTGCCAGCAGCTCACAGGGGGTGGCAGAGACCCAGTACTTC. Translation gives CASSSQGVAETQYF.